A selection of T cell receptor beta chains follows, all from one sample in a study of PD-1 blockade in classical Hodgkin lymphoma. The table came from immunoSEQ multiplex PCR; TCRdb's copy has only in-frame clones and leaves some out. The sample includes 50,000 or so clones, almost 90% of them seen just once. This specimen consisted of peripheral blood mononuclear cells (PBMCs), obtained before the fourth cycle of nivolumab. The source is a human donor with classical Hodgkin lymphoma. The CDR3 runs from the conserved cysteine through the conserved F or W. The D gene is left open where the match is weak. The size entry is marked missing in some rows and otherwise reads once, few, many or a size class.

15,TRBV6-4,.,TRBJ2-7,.,CASSDSGGSSYEQYF,TGTGCCAGCAGTGACTCTGGGGGGTCCTCCTACGAGCAGTACTTC
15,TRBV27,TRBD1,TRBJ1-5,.,CASSWVGLQGQPQHF,TGTGCCAGCAGTTGGGTAGGATTACAGGGGCAGCCCCAGCATTTT
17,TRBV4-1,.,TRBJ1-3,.,CASSQGPYTGSGNTIYF,TGCGCCAGCAGCCAAGGACCCTATACAGGGTCCGGAAACACCATATATTTT
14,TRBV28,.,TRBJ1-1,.,CASSFGALATEAFF,TGTGCCAGCAGTTTCGGGGCGTTGGCCACTGAAGCTTTCTTT
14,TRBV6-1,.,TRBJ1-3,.,CASSVGDGGNTIYF,TGTGCCAGCAGTGTAGGGGATGGTGGAAACACCATATATTTT
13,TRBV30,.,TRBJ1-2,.,CAWSPGSYYGYTF,TGTGCCTGGAGTCCCGGGAGTTACTATGGCTACACCTTC
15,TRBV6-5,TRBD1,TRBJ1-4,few,CASSRQGGIGEKLFF,TGTGCCAGCAGCCGACAGGGGGGGATCGGTGAAAAACTGTTTTTT
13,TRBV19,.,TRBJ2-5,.,CASSMLEGETQYF,TGTGCCAGTAGTATGCTGGAGGGAGAGACCCAGTACTTC
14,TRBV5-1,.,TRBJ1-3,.,CASKFDSSGNTIYF,TGCGCCAGCAAATTCGACAGCTCTGGAAACACCATATATTTT
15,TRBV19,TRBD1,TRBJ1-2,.,CASRATGTTNYGYTF,TGTGCCAGTAGGGCGACAGGGACAACTAACTATGGCTACACCTTC
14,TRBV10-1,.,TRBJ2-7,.,CASSAGVSVYEQYF,TGCGCCAGCAGTGCCGGGGTAAGCGTCTACGAGCAGTACTTC
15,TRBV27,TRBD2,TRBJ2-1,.,CASSISGSSYNEQFF,TGTGCCAGCAGTATTAGCGGGAGCTCCTACAATGAGCAGTTCTTC
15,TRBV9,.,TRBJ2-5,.,CASSETTGIQETQYF,TGTGCCAGCAGCGAAACAACAGGGATCCAAGAGACCCAGTACTTC
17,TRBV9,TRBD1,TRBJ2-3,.,CASSVRGGTGYTDTQYF,TGTGCCAGCAGCGTCCGTGGGGGGACAGGATACACAGATACGCAGTATTTT
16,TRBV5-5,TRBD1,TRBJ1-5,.,CASSSGTGQVGQPQHF,TGTGCCAGCAGCTCCGGGACAGGCCAGGTTGGACAGCCCCAGCATTTT
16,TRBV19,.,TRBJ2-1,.,CASSIWPPSSYNEQFF,TGTGCCAGTAGTATCTGGCCTCCCAGCTCCTACAATGAGCAGTTCTTC
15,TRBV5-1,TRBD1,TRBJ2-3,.,CASSLSQGRTDTQYF,TGCGCCAGCAGCCTGTCACAGGGGCGGACAGATACGCAGTATTTT
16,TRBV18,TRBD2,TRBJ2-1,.,CASSPQGLADYNEQFF,TGTGCCAGCTCACCACAGGGACTAGCGGATTACAATGAGCAGTTCTTC
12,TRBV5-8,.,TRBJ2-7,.,CASSFGPLEQYF,TGTGCCAGCAGCTTCGGCCCCCTCGAGCAGTACTTC
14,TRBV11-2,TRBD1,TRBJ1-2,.,CASSPGTATYGYTF,TGTGCCAGCAGCCCCGGGACAGCAACCTATGGCTACACCTTC
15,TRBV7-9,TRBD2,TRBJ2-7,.,CASSLGTSGGVEQYF,TGTGCCAGCAGCTTAGGGACTAGCGGGGGTGTCGAGCAGTACTTC
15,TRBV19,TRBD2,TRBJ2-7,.,CASSIGGGGGGEQYF,TGTGCCAGTAGTATAGGTGGCGGGGGGGGTGGCGAGCAGTACTTC
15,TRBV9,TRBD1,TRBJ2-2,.,CASRDGQESTGELFF,TGTGCCAGCAGAGATGGACAGGAGTCGACCGGGGAGCTGTTTTTT
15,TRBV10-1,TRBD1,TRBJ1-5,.,CASRDRVGDWQPQHF,TGCGCCAGCAGGGACAGGGTCGGAGATTGGCAGCCCCAGCATTTT
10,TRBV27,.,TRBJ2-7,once,CASTDYEQYF,TGTGCCAGCACGGACTACGAGCAGTACTTC
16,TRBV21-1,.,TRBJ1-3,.,CASSKNRGHSGNTIYF,TGTGCCAGCAGCAAAAACAGGGGACACTCTGGAAACACCATATATTTT
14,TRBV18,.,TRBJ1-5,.,CASSPETGNQPQHF,TGTGCCAGCTCACCGGAGACTGGTAATCAGCCCCAGCATTTT
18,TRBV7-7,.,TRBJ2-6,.,CASSLRGVPQSRANVLTF,TGTGCCAGCAGCTTAAGGGGAGTGCCACAAAGTCGGGCCAACGTCCTGACTTTC
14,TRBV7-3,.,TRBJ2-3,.,CASSSTSPTDTQYF,TGTGCCAGCAGCTCAACTTCCCCCACAGATACGCAGTATTTT